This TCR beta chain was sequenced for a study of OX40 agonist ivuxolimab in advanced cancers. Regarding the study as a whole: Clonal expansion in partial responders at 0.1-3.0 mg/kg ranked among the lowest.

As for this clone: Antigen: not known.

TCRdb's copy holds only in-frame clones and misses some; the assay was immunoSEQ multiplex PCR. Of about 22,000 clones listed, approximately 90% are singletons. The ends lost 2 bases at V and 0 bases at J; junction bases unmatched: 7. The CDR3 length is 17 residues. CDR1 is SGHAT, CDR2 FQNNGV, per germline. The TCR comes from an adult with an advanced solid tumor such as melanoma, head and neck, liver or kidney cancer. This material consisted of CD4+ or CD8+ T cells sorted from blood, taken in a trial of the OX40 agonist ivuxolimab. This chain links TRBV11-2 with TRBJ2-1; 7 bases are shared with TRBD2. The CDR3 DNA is TGTGCCAGCAGCTTATATCAGCTAGCGGACTCCTACAATGAGCAGTTCTTC. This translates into CASSLYQLADSYNEQFF.